The clone carrying this T cell receptor beta chain was recorded a few times. In the original processing: Nucleated cell counts were estimated from reference gene primer amplification. Some clones are missing from TCRdb's copy, which holds only in-frame ones; the method was immunoSEQ multiplex PCR. For V, J and clone size, that table is used; D and trimming come from the DNA. The table lists about 54,000 clones, around 83% of them singletons, with around 2% in the top ten. V lost 4 bases to trimming and J lost 1 base, with 21 bases between them. This CDR3 has 17 amino acids. Germline V gene sequence: CDR1 SGDLS, CDR2 YYNGEE. These data belong to a study of blood T cell repertoires in COVID-19. Turning to the study itself: The United States, Italy and Spain provided the acute and convalescent COVID-19 samples. T cells, B-cell-depleted T cells, or PBMCs provided the cDNA or gDNA that served as material.

The chain combines TRBV9 with TRBJ2-7; tentatively, D is TRBD1 (6 bases). This receptor was taken from a woman aged 55-69 years with acute or convalescent COVID-19. Source material: peripheral blood. This CDR3 reads CASSPRSSEDSSYEQYF. The CDR3 region has the DNA TGTGCCAGCAGCCCAAGATCTTCCGAGGACAGTTCCTACGAGCAGTACTTC.